One sample yielded the 30 T cell receptor beta chains listed below, sequenced in a study of T cells expressing NK-cell markers. Following a re-call of the 5' RACE reads, TCRdb has one entry per CDR3 protein and lacks DNA. The sample table sets out some 450,000 distinct CDR3 sequences. Sequencing input: blood T cells: a sorted CD56 or NKG2C T cell subset, CD4+ or CD8+ T cells, or bulk PBMC T cells (not recorded which). All receptors come from a woman aged 18 to 75 in good health.

The V and J genes are TRBV7-9 and TRBJ1-1. The CDR3 runs 15 residues. Germline loops: CDR1 SEHNR, CDR2 FQNEAQ (reference sequence). The CDR3 reads CASSLRREGDTEAFF.

CDR3 protein: CASSLAGGPPSQETQYF. This chain uses TRBV7-9 with TRBJ2-5; TCRdb's D call of TRBD1 is untestable without DNA. Germline V lookup: CDR1 SEHNR, CDR2 FQNEAQ (reference sequence). The CDR3 contains 17 residues.

The chain joins TRBV11-2 to TRBJ2-3; the TCRdb D gene call, TRBD1, has no DNA to confirm it. Germline CDR1 is SGHAT and CDR2 is FQNNGV. The CDR3 has 13 residues. CDR3 sequence reads: CASSHLRGDTQYF.

The chain couples TRBV20-1 to TRBJ2-5; no DNA is available, so the TRBD2 call from TCRdb remains unchecked. The V gene's germline CDR1 is DFQATT and CDR2 SNEGSKA (reference sequence). The CDR3 consists of 14 residues. CDR3: CSASGVGAPETQYF.

The chain is built from TRBV7-2 and TRBJ2-7; TCRdb outputs TRBD2, but without DNA this stays unchecked. Germline CDR1 and CDR2: SGHTA and FQGNSA. This CDR3 spans 15 amino acids. The CDR3 protein is CASSFSGTSPYEQYF.

The J gene is TRBJ2-1, the V gene TRBV20-1; TCRdb outputs TRBD2, but without DNA this stays unchecked. CDR3 length: 19 residues. In germline, CDR1 is DFQATT, CDR2 SNEGSKA (reference sequence). This chain's CDR3 is CSAHPTSGGAFAFGNEQFF.

The chain combines TRBV10-2 with TRBJ2-2; TCRdb's assignment of TRBD2 cannot be checked, as there is no DNA. The CDR3 runs 13 residues. Germline CDR1 and CDR2: WSHSY and SAAADI. CDR3 residues: CASRGLGTGELFF.

The chain recombines TRBV6-2 or TRBV6-3 with TRBJ2-1. Per germline, CDR1 MNHEY and CDR2 SVGEGT. CDR3 length: 14 residues. The CDR3 loop reads CASSYPSFGPEQFF.

CDR3 protein: CSAGTGSSGNTIYF. The genes are TRBV20-1 and TRBJ1-3; the D call of TRBD1 rests on TCRdb alone, since no DNA is present to check it. The length of the CDR3 is 14 residues. Germline-derived CDR1 and CDR2 are DFQATT and SNEGSKA (reference sequence).

The chain links TRBV12-3 or TRBV12-4 to TRBJ1-2. CDR3 length: 14 amino acids. The CDR3 sequence: CASSLSGAGGGYTF.

V usage is TRBV6-1 and J usage is TRBJ2-3; the TCRdb call, TRBD2, lacks DNA for checking. The V gene's germline CDR1 is MNHNS and CDR2 SASEGT. CDR3 length equals 15 residues. This chain's CDR3 is CASSGLSGGPDTQYF.

The chain uses TRBV4-3 and TRBJ1-2; with no DNA, the TCRdb D assignment of TRBD1 cannot be verified. Germline CDR1 LGHNA, CDR2 YSLEER. The CDR3 length is 12 residues. The CDR3 sequence is CASSQTGFGYTF.

V usage is TRBV20-1 and J usage is TRBJ2-1. CDR1 is DFQATT, CDR2 SNEGSKA, per germline (reference sequence). The CDR3 consists of 12 residues. The CDR3: CSARGVENEQFF.

The chain couples TRBV18 to TRBJ1-1. The CDR3 extends over 12 amino acids. CDR1 is KGHSH, CDR2 LQKENI, per germline. Here the CDR3 reads CASSQQGAEAFF.

The chain joins TRBV12-3 or TRBV12-4 to TRBJ2-5; as DNA is missing, the TRBD1 call by TCRdb cannot be tested. This CDR3 has 15 amino acids. This CDR3 reads CASSLGGTLLETQYF.

The genes are TRBV25-1 and TRBJ1-3. The length of the CDR3 is 13 residues. From germline, CDR1 is MGHDK and CDR2 SYGVNS. CDR3 protein: CASSQGVGNTIYF.

This sequence joins TRBV20-1 and TRBJ2-3. The CDR3 is 13 amino acids. Germline CDR1 and CDR2: DFQATT and SNEGSKA (reference sequence). The CDR3 spells CSASEDNTDTQYF.

The V call is TRBV7-2, the J call TRBJ2-7. This CDR3 region has 12 residues. The germline CDR1 and CDR2 sequences are SGHTA and FQGNSA. The CDR3 loop reads CASSLIFREQYF.

The chain is built from TRBV20-1 and TRBJ2-6; there is no DNA to check the TCRdb D call of TRBD1. This CDR3 comprises 20 residues. Looked up from germline, CDR1 is DFQATT and CDR2 is SNEGSKA (reference sequence). This CDR3 reads CSARTDLPGQTTSGANVLTF.

The gene calls are TRBV12-5 and TRBJ2-3; the TCRdb D gene call, TRBD2, has no DNA to confirm it. Looked up from germline, CDR1 is LGHNT and CDR2 is FRNRAP. This CDR3 contains 15 residues. CDR3 protein: CASGLGRGGTDTQYF.

The chain is built from TRBV6-1 and TRBJ1-1. The CDR3 has 15 residues. Germline V gene lookup returns CDR1 MNHNS and CDR2 SASEGT. The CDR3 reads CASSLTDGMNTEAFF.

The rearrangement uses TRBV5-5 and TRBJ2-1; no DNA is available, so the TRBD2 call from TCRdb remains unchecked. The CDR3 is 15 amino acids. CDR1 and CDR2 (germline): SGHKS, YYEKEE (reference sequence). The CDR3 sequence: CASSTTDLLGVEQFF.

The chain carries TRBV2 and TRBJ1-5; checking the TCRdb D call of TRBD1 is not possible without DNA. CDR1 SNHLY and CDR2 FYNNEI come from the germline V gene. The CDR3 spans 15 residues. CDR3 sequence reads: CASSQSRWTDQPQHF. The full variable domain, rest sourced from reference TRBV2 and TRBJ1-5, is EPEVTQTPSHQVTQMGQEVILRCVPISNHLYFYWYRQILGQKVEFLVSFYNNEISEKSEIFDDQFSVERPDGSNFTLKIRSTKLEDSAMYFCASSQSRWTDQPQHFGDGTRLSIL.

The chain links TRBV7-9 to TRBJ2-2; TCRdb gives TRBD1 as the D gene, but with no DNA this cannot be confirmed. Looked up from germline, CDR1 is SEHNR and CDR2 is FQNEAQ (reference sequence). The length of the CDR3 is 16 residues. This chain's CDR3 is CASSLNAGGNTGELFF.

The CDR3 loop is CASSQDGWNYGYTF. The chain couples TRBV14 to TRBJ1-2. Per the germline V gene, CDR1 is SGHDN and CDR2 is FVKESK. The CDR3 sequence is 14 residues long.

The chain carries TRBV20-1 and TRBJ2-3; TCRdb designates TRBD1, a call that cannot be tested without DNA. CDR1 is DFQATT and CDR2 is SNEGSKA in the germline V gene (reference sequence). The CDR3 runs to 14 residues. This chain's CDR3 is CTSGGPPSTDTQYF.

The chain links TRBV29-1 to TRBJ1-3. In germline, CDR1 is SQVTM, CDR2 ANQGSEA. This CDR3 has 13 amino acids. CDR3 in amino acids: CSVAAHSGNTIYF.

The CDR3 loop is CATSDIPRAGVTEAFF. The genes are TRBV24-1 and TRBJ1-1; TCRdb's D call of TRBD1 is untestable without DNA. Germline-derived CDR1 and CDR2 are KGHDR and SFDVKD. The CDR3 extends over 16 amino acids.

This CDR3 reads CASSPRQGPIYGYTF. The chain recombines TRBV12-3 or TRBV12-4 with TRBJ1-2; TCRdb lists TRBD1, though no DNA is available to test this call. CDR3 length equals 15 residues.

V usage is TRBV7-2 and J usage is TRBJ1-6; TCRdb lists TRBD1, though no DNA is available to test this call. CDR3 size: 13 residues. Germline V gene data show CDR1 as SGHTA and CDR2 as FQGNSA. The CDR3 here is CASSLGQVSPLHF.